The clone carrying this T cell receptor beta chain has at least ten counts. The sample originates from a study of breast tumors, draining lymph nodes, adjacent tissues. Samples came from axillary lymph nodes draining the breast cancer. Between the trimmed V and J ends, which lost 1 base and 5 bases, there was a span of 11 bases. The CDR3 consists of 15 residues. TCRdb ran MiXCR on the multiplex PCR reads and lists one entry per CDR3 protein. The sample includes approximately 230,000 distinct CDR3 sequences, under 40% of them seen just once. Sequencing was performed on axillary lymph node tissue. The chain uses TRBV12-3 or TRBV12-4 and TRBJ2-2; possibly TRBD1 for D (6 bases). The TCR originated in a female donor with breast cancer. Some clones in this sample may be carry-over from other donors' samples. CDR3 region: CASSLDREWTGELFF. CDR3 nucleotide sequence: TGTGCCAGCAGTTTAGACAGGGAATGGACCGGGGAGCTGTTTTTT.